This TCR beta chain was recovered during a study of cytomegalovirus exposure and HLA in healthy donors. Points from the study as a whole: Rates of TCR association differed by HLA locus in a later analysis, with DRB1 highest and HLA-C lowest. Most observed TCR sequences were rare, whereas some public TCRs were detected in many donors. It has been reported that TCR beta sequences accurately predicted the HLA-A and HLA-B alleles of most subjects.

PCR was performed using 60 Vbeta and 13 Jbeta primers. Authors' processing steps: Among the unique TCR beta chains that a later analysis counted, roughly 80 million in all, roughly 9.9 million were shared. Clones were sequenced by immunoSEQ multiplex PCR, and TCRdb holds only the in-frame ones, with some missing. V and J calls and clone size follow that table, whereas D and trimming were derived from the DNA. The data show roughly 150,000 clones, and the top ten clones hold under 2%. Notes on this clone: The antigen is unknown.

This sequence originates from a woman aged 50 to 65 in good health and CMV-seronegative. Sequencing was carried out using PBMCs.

The CDR3 is CASSLAGPNYGYTF. Written as DNA, the CDR3 is TGTGCCAGCAGCTTAGCGGGTCCTAACTATGGCTACACCTTC. This chain connects TRBV11-2 to TRBJ1-2; D ambiguous. This CDR3 is built from 14 residues. From germline, CDR1 is SGHAT and CDR2 FQNNGV. V was shortened by 1 base and J by 0 bases, with 6 bases between the two germline ends.